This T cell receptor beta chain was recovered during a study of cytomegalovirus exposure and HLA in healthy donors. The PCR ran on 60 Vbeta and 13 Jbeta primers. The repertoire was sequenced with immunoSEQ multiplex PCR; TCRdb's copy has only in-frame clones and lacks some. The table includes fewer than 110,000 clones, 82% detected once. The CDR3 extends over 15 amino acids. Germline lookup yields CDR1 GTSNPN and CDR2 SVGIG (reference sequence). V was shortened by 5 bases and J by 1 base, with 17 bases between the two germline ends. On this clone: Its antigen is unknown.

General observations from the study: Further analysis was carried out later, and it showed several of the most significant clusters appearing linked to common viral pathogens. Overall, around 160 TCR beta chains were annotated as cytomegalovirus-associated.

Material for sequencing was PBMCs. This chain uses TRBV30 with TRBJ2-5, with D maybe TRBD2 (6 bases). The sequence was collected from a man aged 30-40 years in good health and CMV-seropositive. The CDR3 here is CAWDTSLRTQETQYF. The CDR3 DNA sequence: TGTGCCTGGGATACTAGCCTCCGAACCCAAGAGACCCAGTACTTC. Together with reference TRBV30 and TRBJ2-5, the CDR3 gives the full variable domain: SQTIHQWPATLVQPVGSPLSLECTVEGTSNPNLYWYRQAAGRGLQLLFYSVGIGQISSEVPQNLSASRPQDRQFILSSKKLLLSDSGFYLCAWDTSLRTQETQYFGPGTRLLVL.